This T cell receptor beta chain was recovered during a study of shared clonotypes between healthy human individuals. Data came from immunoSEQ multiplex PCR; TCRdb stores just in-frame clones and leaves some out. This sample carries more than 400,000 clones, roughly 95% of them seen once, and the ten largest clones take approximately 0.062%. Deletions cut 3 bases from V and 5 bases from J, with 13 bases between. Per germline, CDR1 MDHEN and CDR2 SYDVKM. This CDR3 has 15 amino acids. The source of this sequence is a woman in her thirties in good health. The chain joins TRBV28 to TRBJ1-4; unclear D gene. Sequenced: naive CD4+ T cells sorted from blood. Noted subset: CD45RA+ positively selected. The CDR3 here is CASSFKGRYNEKLFF. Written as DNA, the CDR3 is TGTGCCAGCAGTTTCAAAGGGCGGTACAATGAAAAACTGTTTTTT. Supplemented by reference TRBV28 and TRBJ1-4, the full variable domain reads DVKVTQSSRYLVKRTGEKVFLECVQDMDHENMFWYRQDPGLGLRLIYFSYDVKMKEKGDIPEGYSVSREKKERFSLILESASTNQTSMYLCASSFKGRYNEKLFFGSGTQLSVL.